The 19 T cell receptor beta chains presented below share a single source sample, sequenced in a study of CD8 T cells in Susac syndrome. Roughly 0.45 to 1 ug RNA was reverse transcribed with random hexamers. TCRdb reprocessed the immunoSEQ multiplex PCR reads with MiXCR, giving one entry per CDR3 protein. The sample includes about 200,000 distinct CDR3 sequences, 90% to 95% of them seen just once. The sequenced sample was CD4+ T cells from PBMCs. These receptors all come from a human donor in good health.

The rearrangement joins TRBV20-1 to TRBJ2-1; TRBD2 agrees at 11 bases. Losses at the gene ends were 3 bases for V and 3 bases for J; bases not matched to a gene: 7. Germline V CDR1 and CDR2: DFQATT, SNEGSKA (reference sequence). This CDR3 spans 16 amino acids. CDR3 residues: CSASPTSGANYNEQFF. CDR3 nucleotide sequence: TGCAGTGCTAGCCCGACTAGCGGGGCTAACTACAATGAGCAGTTCTTC.

This clonotype was found once. The V call is TRBV28, the J call TRBJ2-1, with D possibly TRBD2 on 6 matching bases. V was cut by 5 bases and J by 4 bases, with 15 bases left in between. This CDR3 has 15 residues. CDR1 and CDR2 from the germline V gene are MDHEN and SYDVKM. The CDR3 DNA reads TGTGCCAGCAGTCCAAACGGAGGAGGGTACAATGAGCAGTTCTTC. It translates to CASSPNGGGYNEQFF.

The chain employs TRBV14 and TRBJ2-5; no reliable D call. Trimming cost V 3 bases and J 5 bases, with 7 bases left between them. This CDR3 comprises 12 residues. Germline CDR1 and CDR2: SGHDN and FVKESK. The CDR3 loop reads CASSQAWETQYF. The CDR3 DNA is TGTGCCAGCAGCCAGGCTTGGGAGACCCAGTACTTC.

This chain uses TRBV12-3 or TRBV12-4 with TRBJ1-2, with D hard to call. V dropped 3 bases and J dropped 3 bases, with 5 bases sitting between them. The CDR3 runs to 12 residues. DNA of the CDR3: TGTGCCAGCAGTTTGAGGGACTATGGCTACACCTTC. Translated: CASSLRDYGYTF.

The chain uses TRBV20-1 and TRBJ2-1; a weak D match, TRBD2 (6 bases). V lost 6 bases and J 4 bases, leaving 10 bases between the germline ends. This CDR3 has 12 amino acids. CDR1 is DFQATT and CDR2 is SNEGSKA in the germline V gene (reference sequence). Written as DNA, the CDR3 is TGCAGTGCCAGTGCGGGGTACAATGAGCAGTTCTTC. It yields the protein CSASAGYNEQFF.

The J gene is TRBJ2-3, the V gene TRBV29-1; 7 bases are shared with TRBD2. The CDR3 loop spans 15 amino acids. CDR1 and CDR2 from the germline V gene are SQVTM and ANQGSEA. V was clipped by 0 bases and J by 2 bases; unmatched bases: 5. The CDR3 sequence is CSVEEASGFTDTQYF. The CDR3 nucleotides are TGCAGCGTTGAAGAAGCTAGCGGATTCACAGATACGCAGTATTTT.

This sequence joins TRBV7-9 and TRBJ2-7, with TRBD1 matching 8 bases. The germline V gene has CDR1 SEHNR and CDR2 FQNEAQ (reference sequence). V trimming: 4 bases; J trimming: 2 bases; junction bases outside the gene matches: 13. The CDR3 has 17 amino acids. The CDR3 loop reads CASSSLYRRTGTYEQYV. The CDR3 region has the DNA TGTGCCAGCAGCTCCCTATACCGCCGGACAGGGACCTACGAGCAGTACGTC.

The V and J genes are TRBV7-3 and TRBJ2-5; maybe TRBD2 (5 bases). Looked up from germline, CDR1 is SGHTA and CDR2 is FQGTGA. CDR3 length: 15 residues. The germline V and J ends were trimmed by 4 bases and 4 bases, with 16 bases remaining between them. The CDR3 loop is CASSSLGHEGETQYF. DNA for the CDR3: TGTGCCAGCAGCTCTTTAGGCCACGAGGGAGAGACCCAGTACTTC.

CDR3 sequence: CSARDVRVGEQYF. The CDR3 nucleotides are TGCAGTGCTAGAGATGTAAGGGTTGGTGAGCAGTACTTC. This chain connects TRBV20-1 to TRBJ2-7, with D hard to call. This CDR3 has 13 residues. Germline CDR1 reads DFQATT; CDR2 reads SNEGSKA (reference sequence). V lost 0 bases, J lost 7 bases, and 13 bases lay in between.

The rearrangement uses TRBV11-3 and TRBJ2-7; D remains unclear. Germline-derived CDR1 and CDR2 are SGHNT and YENEEA. The CDR3 length is 13 residues. V shed 3 bases and J shed 4 bases, with 10 bases lying between them. CDR3 bases: TGTGCCAGCAGCTTCGGTAGGCATTACGAGCAGTACTTC. Residues: CASSFGRHYEQYF.

The chain recombines TRBV3-1 with TRBJ2-3; D is perhaps TRBD2 (5 bases). CDR3 length equals 15 residues. V shed 4 bases and J shed 4 bases, with 15 bases lying between them. Germline CDR1 is LGHDT and CDR2 is YNNKEL (reference sequence). The CDR3 loop reads CASSRAASRADTQYF. The CDR3 DNA sequence: TGTGCCAGCAGCCGAGCGGCTAGTAGGGCAGATACGCAGTATTTT.

With respect to this clonotype: The germline gene is not matched at one end of the junction; a read error may be the cause. This rearrangement joins TRBV5-1 to TRBJ1-6, with 7 bases aligning to TRBD1. The CDR3 is made up of 13 amino acids. Germline CDR1 is SGHRS and CDR2 is YFSETQ. CDR3 region: CASSLDRDSPLHF. As DNA, the CDR3 is TGTGCCAGCAGTTTAGACAGGGACTCACCCCTCCACTTT. Looking up the rest from reference TRBV5-1 and TRBJ1-6 gives the full variable domain: KAGVTQTPRYLIKTRGQQVTLSCSPISGHRSVSWYQQTPGQGLQFLFEYFSETQRNKGNFPGRFSGRQFSNSRSEMNVSTLELGDSALYLCASSLDRDSPLHFGNGTRLTVT.

The rearrangement links TRBV3-1 to TRBJ2-1; 10 nucleotides agree with TRBD2. This CDR3 region has 15 residues. Germline assignment: CDR1 LGHDT and CDR2 YNNKEL (reference sequence). V lost 4 bases and J lost 4; bases outside the gene matches: 4. The CDR3 nucleotides are TGTGCCAGCAGCCTCCAACTAGCGGGGTACAATGAGCAGTTCTTC. Protein sequence: CASSLQLAGYNEQFF.

CDR3 in amino acids: CSASISYEQYF. DNA for the CDR3: TGCAGTGCTAGCATTAGCTACGAGCAGTACTTC. This chain links TRBV20-1 with TRBJ2-7, with unresolved D. Germline lookup yields CDR1 DFQATT and CDR2 SNEGSKA (reference sequence). V lost 3 bases to trimming and J lost 3 bases, with 6 bases between them. This CDR3 is 11 amino acids long.

The chain carries TRBV7-9 and TRBJ2-1; no reliable D call. In germline, CDR1 is SEHNR, CDR2 FQNEAQ (reference sequence). Trimming removed 4 bases from V and 2 bases from J, with 15 bases in between. This CDR3 contains 16 residues. The CDR3 sequence is CASSSSAAQTYNEQFF. The CDR3 DNA is TGTGCCAGCAGCTCCTCGGCAGCCCAGACCTACAATGAGCAGTTCTTC.

The chain couples TRBV29-1 to TRBJ2-1, with TRBD2 as a possible D gene (5 bases). CDR3 length: 15 amino acids. V lost 0 bases, J lost 12 bases, and 21 bases lay in between. Per the germline V gene, CDR1 is SQVTM and CDR2 is ANQGSEA. In DNA, the CDR3 is TGCAGCGTTGAAGACGCGCCGAGCCTTCTTCGGGGGCAGTTCTTC. It codes for CSVEDAPSLLRGQFF.

The chain couples TRBV12-3 or TRBV12-4 to TRBJ1-5; no clear D gene. The CDR3 contains 14 residues. Trimming left V 2 bases short and J 5 bases short, with 10 bases between. CDR3 sequence reads: CASSLQGLDQPQHF. The CDR3 DNA reads as TGTGCCAGCAGTTTACAAGGCCTGGATCAGCCCCAGCATTTT.

The chain uses TRBV5-1 and TRBJ1-1, with D maybe TRBD1 (6 bases). CDR1 SGHRS and CDR2 YFSETQ come from the germline V gene. The ends were cut back, 2 bases at V and 0 bases at J, with 11 bases in the middle. The CDR3 length is 15 residues. This CDR3 reads CASSLSPGVNTEAFF. The CDR3 nucleotides read TGCGCCAGCAGCTTATCCCCAGGGGTGAACACTGAAGCTTTCTTT.

This chain uses TRBV18 with TRBJ2-3; D not certain. V was pared by 6 bases and J by 3 bases, with 7 bases between. Germline V lookup: CDR1 KGHSH, CDR2 LQKENI. CDR3 size: 12 residues. CDR3 protein: CASSRMTDTQYF. The CDR3 nucleotides are TGTGCCAGCTCCCGGATGACAGATACGCAGTATTTT.